This T cell receptor (beta chain) was obtained from a study of shared clonotypes between healthy human individuals. This clone was detected only a few times. V lost 6 bases, J lost 2 bases, and 4 bases stayed unmatched. Per the germline V gene, CDR1 is MNHEY and CDR2 is SVGAGI. This CDR3 comprises 14 residues. The repertoire was sequenced with immunoSEQ multiplex PCR; TCRdb's copy has only in-frame clones and lacks some. The sample shows a few million clones, around 90% of them seen only once. The source of this sequence is a man aged 18 to 35 in good health. V gene TRBV6-5 combines with J gene TRBJ1-5, with TRBD1 matching 7 bases. What was sequenced was naive CD4+ T cells sorted from blood. Subset defined: CD45RA+ positively selected. DNA for the CDR3: TGTGCCAGCAGGCGGCAGGGGGGCAATCAGCCCCAGCATTTT. Translating gives CASRRQGGNQPQHF.